What follows describes a single T cell receptor beta chain. The antigen remains undetermined. A read error may produce the germline difference seen at one junction end. Cells sorted as Tregs were CD4+, CD25+ and CD127-/low. Whole-study findings and limits: Tumor Tregs overlapped most with tumor, then blood, naive CD4+ cells.

Per germline, CDR1 SGHRS and CDR2 YFSETQ. The CDR3 consists of 15 residues. Via MiXCR, TCRdb re-called the 5' RACE reads, giving one row per CDR3 protein. The table lists about 32,000 distinct CDR3 sequences, 25% to 30% of them singletons. The chain couples TRBV5-1 to TRBJ1-1, with D possibly being TRBD1 (5 bases). The clonotype originates from a female donor with breast cancer. The source material was tumor-infiltrating Tregs sorted from the breast tumor. CDR3 sequence reads: CASSLVRGRNTEAFF. DNA for the CDR3: TGCGCCAGCAGCTTGGTGAGGGGAAGGAACACCGAAGCTTTCTTT.